This T cell receptor beta chain was identified during a study of blood T cell repertoires in COVID-19. On the study more broadly: Acute-phase and convalescent COVID-19 samples originated in the United States, Italy and Spain. The cDNA or gDNA used as material had been derived from T cells, B-cell-depleted T cells, or PBMCs.

Methods used by the authors: Amplification of reference gene primers was used by the study to estimate nucleated cell counts. Only in-frame clones appear in the TCRdb table, and some are missing; sequencing was by immunoSEQ multiplex PCR. The DNA was the basis for D and trimming; V, J and clone size are from that table. The top ten hold more than 5.5% of the sample, which has roughly 80,000 clones, approximately 88% seen once. This TCR was sampled from a woman of 80 years or more with acute or convalescent COVID-19. Sequencing used peripheral blood.

CDR3: CASSPSAPSGQVEAFF. CDR3 nucleotides: TGTGCCAGCAGCCCATCAGCCCCATCGGGACAGGTCGAAGCTTTCTTT. The chain employs TRBV7-9 and TRBJ1-1; 8 bases agree with TRBD1. The CDR3 runs 16 residues. CDR1 is SEHNR, CDR2 FQNEAQ, per germline (reference sequence). Trimming took 5 bases from V and 8 from J; bases not matched to a gene: 16.